What follows are 8 T cell receptor beta chains derived from one specimen sequenced in a study of technical replicates of blood from a few donors. Libraries were prepared by immunoSEQ multiplex PCR; TCRdb keeps only in-frame clonotypes and omits some of them. In the table there are approximately 70,000 clones, approximately 89% of which are singletons. Material for sequencing was PBMCs. These TCRs come from a human donor in good health. Some clones in this sample may be carry-over from other donors' samples.

In DNA form, the CDR3 reads TGTGCCAGCAGCTTTACCCCCCAGACTAGCGGAAAGACCCAGTACTTC. It encodes CASSFTPQTSGKTQYF. The gene calls are TRBV7-2 and TRBJ2-5; 9 bases are a match to TRBD2. CDR3 size: 16 residues. Unmatched junction bases numbered 11, after V lost 3 bases and J lost 6 bases. Germline assignment: CDR1 SGHTA and CDR2 FQGNSA.

V gene TRBV25-1 combines with J gene TRBJ1-1; D might be TRBD1 (5 bases). The CDR3 is 13 amino acids. The germline gives CDR1 MGHDK, CDR2 SYGVNS. V gave up 1 base and J gave up 3 bases, with 6 bases separating them. The CDR3 nucleotides are TGTGCCAGCAGTGAATGGGGGGACACTGAAGCTTTCTTT. Translation: CASSEWGDTEAFF. The variable domain in full, completed from reference TRBV25-1 and TRBJ1-1, reads EADIYQTPRYLVIGTGKKITLECSQTMGHDKMYWYQQDPGMELHLIHYSYGVNSTEKGDLSSESTVSRIRTEHFPLTLESARPSHTSQYLCASSEWGDTEAFFGQGTRLTVV.

The V call is TRBV5-6, the J call TRBJ2-1, with 11 nucleotides matching TRBD2. Germline V gives CDR1 SGHDT, CDR2 YYEEEE. CDR3 length: 16 amino acids. The V segment lost 4 bases and the J segment 7 bases; nucleotides outside the gene matches: 10. This chain's CDR3 is CASSTLAGGPPNEQFF. The DNA of the CDR3 is TGTGCCAGCAGCACTTTAGCGGGAGGGCCGCCGAATGAGCAGTTCTTC.

The chain uses TRBV6-1 and TRBJ2-1; TRBD2 agrees at 14 bases. CDR3 size: 19 residues. Unmatched junction bases numbered 8, after V lost 4 bases and J lost 0 bases. CDR1 and CDR2 (germline): MNHNS, SASEGT. CDR3 sequence reads: CASSGGLAGVISSYNEQFF. The CDR3 DNA sequence: TGTGCCAGCAGTGGGGGACTAGCGGGAGTAATAAGCTCCTACAATGAGCAGTTCTTC.

The rearrangement joins TRBV6-6 to TRBJ2-3; tentative D call: TRBD2 (6 bases). Between the trimmed V and J ends, which lost 3 bases and 1 base, there was a span of 8 bases. The CDR3 consists of 14 residues. CDR1 and CDR2 from the germline V gene are MNHNY and SVGAGI (reference sequence). The CDR3 spells CASSYGTGTDTQYF. In nucleotides, the CDR3 is TGTGCCAGCAGTTATGGGACTGGCACAGATACGCAGTATTTT.

This chain connects TRBV19 to TRBJ2-3, with TRBD1 identical over 9 bases. There are 15 residues in the CDR3. V trimming: 7 bases; J trimming: 3 bases; junction bases outside the gene matches: 8. Germline CDR1 reads LNHDA; CDR2 reads SQIVND (reference sequence). The CDR3 region has the DNA TGTGCCAGTAATTCTGAGGGGACAGGGACAGATACGCAGTATTTT. Its translation: CASNSEGTGTDTQYF. Full variable domain (missing parts from reference TRBV19 and TRBJ2-3): DGGITQSPKYLFRKEGQNVTLSCEQNLNHDAMYWYRQDPGQGLRLIYYSQIVNDFQKGDIAEGYSVSREKKESFPLTVTSAQKNPTAFYLCASNSEGTGTDTQYFGPGTRLTVL.

Worth noting for this clone: Additional DNA sequences in this sample encode the identical CDR3. The chain uses TRBV10-3 and TRBJ2-7; no firm D call. Germline V gene lookup returns CDR1 ENHRY and CDR2 SYGVKD. Trimming cost V 6 bases and J 0 bases, with 9 bases left between them. This CDR3 is built from 13 residues. CDR3 coding DNA: TGTGCCATCAGCGGCGGCAGCTCCTACGAGCAGTACTTC. Protein product: CAISGGSSYEQYF.

The chain joins TRBV15 to TRBJ1-5, with 7 bases lining up with TRBD1. Losses at the gene ends were 2 bases for V and 1 base for J; bases not matched to a gene: 5. Germline V gene sequence: CDR1 LNHNV, CDR2 YYDKDF (reference sequence). This CDR3 has 16 residues. The DNA for the CDR3 is TGTGCCACCAGCAGACAACAGGGGTCGAGCAATCAGCCCCAGCATTTT. Translated, it gives CATSRQQGSSNQPQHF.